This paragraph reports one T cell receptor (beta chain). Its antigen is not identified. The data were obtained in a study of T-cell memory formation after mild COVID-19. Broader study findings: The study found balanced CD4/CD8 in clones contracting day 15 to 85 and a CD4+ lean in later expanders. Contracting CD4+ clones lay largely in CM and EM, with CD8+ ones residing in EMRA.

The CDR3 covers 15 residues. Germline V gene lookup returns CDR1 KGHDR and CDR2 SFDVKD. Trimming at V came to 3 bases and at J to 5 bases, leaving 2 bases not matched to a gene. TCRdb passed the 5' RACE reads through MiXCR, listing each CDR3 protein once. The repertoire includes approximately 480,000 distinct CDR3 sequences, roughly 18% of them detected once, and roughly an eighth sits in the top ten. The chain uses TRBV24-1 and TRBJ1-4, with 10 nucleotides matching TRBD1. This TCR was sampled from an adult woman who had mild COVID-19 (a few samples of this study predate the infection). Cell type and time point are not known. Material for sequencing was PBMCs or a T cell subset sorted from them (not recorded which). DNA for the CDR3: TGTGCCACCAGTGATGGGGGACAGGGGAATGAAAAACTGTTTTTT. Amino acids: CATSDGGQGNEKLFF.